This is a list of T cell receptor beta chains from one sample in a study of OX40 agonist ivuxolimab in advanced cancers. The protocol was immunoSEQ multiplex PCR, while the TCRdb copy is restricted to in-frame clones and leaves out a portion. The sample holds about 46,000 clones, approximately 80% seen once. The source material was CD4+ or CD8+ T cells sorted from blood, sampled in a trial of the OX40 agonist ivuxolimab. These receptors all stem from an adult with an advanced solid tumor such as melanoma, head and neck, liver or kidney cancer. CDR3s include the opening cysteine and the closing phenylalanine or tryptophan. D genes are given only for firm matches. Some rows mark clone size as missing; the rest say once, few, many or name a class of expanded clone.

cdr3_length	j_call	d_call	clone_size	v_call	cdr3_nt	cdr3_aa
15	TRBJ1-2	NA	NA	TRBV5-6	TGTGCCAGCAGCTTGGGAAATACAGGGAGCTATGGCTACACCTTC	CASSLGNTGSYGYTF
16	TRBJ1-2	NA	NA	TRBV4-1	TGCGCCAGCAGCCATATCGACCCCCGGCAGTCCTATGGCTACACCTTC	CASSHIDPRQSYGYTF
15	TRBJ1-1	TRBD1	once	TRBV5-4	TGTGCCAGCAGCTTGGGTGGGACAGAGAACACTGAAGCTTTCTTT	CASSLGGTENTEAFF
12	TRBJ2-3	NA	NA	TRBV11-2	TGTGCCAGCAGCTTAGATCGTGATACGCAGTATTTT	CASSLDRDTQYF
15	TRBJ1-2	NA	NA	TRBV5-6	TGTGCCAGCAGCTTGGGAACAGGGCCGCACTATGGCTACACCTTC	CASSLGTGPHYGYTF
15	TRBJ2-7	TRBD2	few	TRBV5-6	TGTGCCAGCAGCTTTGGCGGGAGGAGCTCCTACGAGCAGTACTTC	CASSFGGRSSYEQYF
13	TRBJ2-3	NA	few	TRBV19	TGTGCCAGTAGTATAGGACAGACAGATACGCAGTATTTT	CASSIGQTDTQYF
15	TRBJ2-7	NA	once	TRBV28	TGTGCCAGCATCCCGTGGGGGCCGAGCTCCTACGAGCAGTACTTC	CASIPWGPSSYEQYF
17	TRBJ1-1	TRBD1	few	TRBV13	TGTGCCAGCAGCGCCGTCCCGGGACAGGGGGTGAACACTGAAGCTTTCTTT	CASSAVPGQGVNTEAFF
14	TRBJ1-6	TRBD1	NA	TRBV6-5	TGTGCCAGCAGGCCGCGGGACAGGGTTTCACCCCTCCACTTT	CASRPRDRVSPLHF
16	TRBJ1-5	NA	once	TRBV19	TGTGCCACGGCCGGGACTCAGCCCGTCAGCAATCAGCCCCAGCATTTT	CATAGTQPVSNQPQHF
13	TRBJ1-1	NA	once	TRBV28	TGTGCTGCGGGGGGGTTTGCGAACACTGAAGCTTTCTTT	CAAGGFANTEAFF
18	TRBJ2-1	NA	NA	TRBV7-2	TGTGCCAGCAGCCTACTCCCCGTTCGAGCGGCTACCCGCAATGAGCAGTTCTTC	CASSLLPVRAATRNEQFF
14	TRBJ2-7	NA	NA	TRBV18	TGTGCCAGCTCGGAATCTGGACAGATCTACGAGCAGTACTTC	CASSESGQIYEQYF
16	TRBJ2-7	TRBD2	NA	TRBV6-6	TGTGCCAGCAGTCCCCGGGCTAGCGGGGGGGCTGAAGAGCAGTACTTC	CASSPRASGGAEEQYF
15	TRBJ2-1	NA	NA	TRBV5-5	TGTGCCAGCAAAGAAGTAGCGAGCTCCTACAATGAGCAGTTCTTC	CASKEVASSYNEQFF